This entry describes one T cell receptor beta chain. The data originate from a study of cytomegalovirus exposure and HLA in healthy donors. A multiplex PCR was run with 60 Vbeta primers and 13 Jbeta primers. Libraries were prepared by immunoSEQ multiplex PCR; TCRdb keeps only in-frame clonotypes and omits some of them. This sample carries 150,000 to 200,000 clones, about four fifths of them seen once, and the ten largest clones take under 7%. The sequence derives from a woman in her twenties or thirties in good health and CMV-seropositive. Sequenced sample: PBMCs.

CDR3 in DNA: TGTGCCAGCAGCTTAGGACAGGGCTCAAATCAGCCCCAGCATTTT. Its protein product is CASSLGQGSNQPQHF. This sequence joins TRBV7-9 and TRBJ1-5; 7 positions match TRBD1. Germline CDR1 and CDR2: SEHNR and FQNEAQ (reference sequence). The CDR3 is 15 residues long. The trim removed 1 base at V and 4 bases at J, leaving 4 bases unmatched.